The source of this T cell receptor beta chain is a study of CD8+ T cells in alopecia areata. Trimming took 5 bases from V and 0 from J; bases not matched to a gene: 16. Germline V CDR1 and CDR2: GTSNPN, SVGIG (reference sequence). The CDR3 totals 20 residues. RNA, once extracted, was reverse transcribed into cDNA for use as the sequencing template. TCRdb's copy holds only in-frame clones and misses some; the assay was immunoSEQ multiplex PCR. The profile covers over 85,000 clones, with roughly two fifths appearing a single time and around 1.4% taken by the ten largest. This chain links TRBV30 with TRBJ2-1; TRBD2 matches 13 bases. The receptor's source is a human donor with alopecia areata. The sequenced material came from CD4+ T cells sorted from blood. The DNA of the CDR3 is TGTGCCTGGGGTATGGGACTAGCGGGGTTCCAGCGGAACTCCTACAATGAGCAGTTCTTC. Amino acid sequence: CAWGMGLAGFQRNSYNEQFF.